This T cell receptor (beta chain) was identified during a study of T-cell reconstitution after alpha-beta-depleted transplantation in children (dated by TCRdb to 2016 to 2017). Study-level background: Using TCR repertoire profiling, the study followed T-cell immune reconstitution in a quantitative way in children after TCRalphabeta/CD19-depleted allogeneic hematopoietic cell transplantation. The research as a whole found: The apparently early alphabetaT-cell count recovery about two months after transplant was reportedly dependent on only several hundred rapidly expanded clones derived from non-depleted graft cells. Hyperexpanded clone frequencies declined over subsequent months; after one year, T-cell counts and TCRbeta diversity were mostly attributed to newly produced T cells. In some patients, the high TCRbeta diversity seen at day 60 was put down to recipient T cells and intrathymic progenitors that had survived conditioning.

Library construction relied on PCR. The sequencer was an Illumina HiSeq 2500. Molecular barcoding was employed in the preparation of TCR libraries, with unique molecular identifiers being used to normalize TCRbeta repertoire quantification. Starting from the raw public reads, TCRdb applied fastp trimming at Q25, assembled clones with MiXCR and retained in-frame beta chains. Entries are consolidated by CDR3 protein sequence, retaining the most common genes and DNA. The sample includes about a million distinct CDR3 sequences, with around 30% observed a single time. Of the sample, over 25% is held by the ten largest clones. The germline ends are 12 bases apart after V is trimmed by 8 bases and J by 4 bases. Sequences SNHLY (CDR1) and FYNNEI (CDR2) are obtained from the germline V gene. The CDR3 has 13 amino acids, counting the end cysteine and phenylalanine. Only the CDR3 portion is preserved as DNA: 39 bases, with reading frame beginning at the first base.

Comments on this clonotype: Its antigen remains undetermined. No much larger clonotype is one base removed from it; base qualities were not supplied.

This sample's treatment or condition label indicates: allogeneic hematopoietic cell transplantation with graft depleted of TCRalphabeta T cells and CD19 B cells. The children who served as transplant recipients had been given grafts of TCRalphabeta/CD19-depleted allogeneic hematopoietic cells. The receptor was derived from a boy in the first two years of life who had a stem cell transplant for SCID, so the T cells may come from the graft donor. This receptor chain uses TRBV2 and TRBJ2-1; D gene: possibly TRBD2, on 5 matching bases. Sample: PBMCs, mostly from graft donor cells, taken 360 days after TCRalphabeta/CD19-depleted stem cell transplant. The CDR3 is CASVGVAYNEQFF. The nucleotides are TGTGCCAGCGTGGGAGTCGCTTACAATGAGCAGTTCTTC.